This T cell receptor beta chain stems from a study of preoperative IRX-2 immunotherapy in early breast cancer. The germline V and J ends were trimmed by 4 bases and 8 bases, with 9 bases remaining between them. The CDR3 runs 13 residues. Germline CDR1 is LNHDA and CDR2 is SQIVND (reference sequence). Sequencing used immunoSEQ multiplex PCR; TCRdb keeps in-frame clones, though not all of them. The sample lists around 30,000 clones, under 85% occurring once. This clone has a handful of counts. Sample treatment: preoperative locoregional IRX-2 cytokine immunotherapy. Patients received preoperative, locoregional IRX-2 cytokine immunotherapy in a phase Ib study.

The V gene is TRBV19, the J gene TRBJ1-6, with unresolved D. The input for sequencing was lymph node tissue, taken from a patient treated with IRX-2 immunotherapy. This clonotype was sampled from a human donor with breast cancer. In DNA, the CDR3 is TGTGCCAGTAGTACTTGGAGGGATTCACCCCTCCACTTT. It translates to CASSTWRDSPLHF.